A selection of T cell receptor beta chains follows, all from one sample in a study of blood T cell repertoires in COVID-19. TCRdb keeps only in-frame clones here, not all; method: immunoSEQ multiplex PCR. The sample contains some 97,000 clones, approximately 86% of which appear only once. Source material: peripheral blood. The source of these receptors is a human donor in a cohort sampled during active COVID-19. The CDR3 runs from the conserved cysteine through the conserved F or W. The D gene is left open where the match is weak. Clone size is given for some rows only: seen once, a few or many times, or a class if the clone is expanded.

.	TRBV10-2	TRBJ2-1	TRBD2	TGCGCCAGCAGTGGCGATGGGGGAGGGAGGTACAATGAGCAGTTCTTC	CASSGDGGGRYNEQFF
.	TRBV5-1	TRBJ2-7	TRBD1	TGCGCCAGCACAACACAGGGGTCCAACGAGCAGTACTTC	CASTTQGSNEQYF
.	TRBV5-1	TRBJ2-7	.	TGCGCCAGCAGCTTCGGGACAAAGAGCGAGCAGTACTTC	CASSFGTKSEQYF
.	TRBV10-3	TRBJ2-7	.	TGTGCCATCAGAATGGGGGGCTCCTACGAGCAGTACTTC	CAIRMGGSYEQYF
.	TRBV10-3	TRBJ2-3	TRBD1	TGTGCCATCGGGACAGGGAGTCAAGATACGCAGTATTTT	CAIGTGSQDTQYF
.	TRBV30	TRBJ1-1	TRBD1	TGTGCCTGCTTGGCAGGGGGCGATAGGCACACTGAAGCTTTCTTT	CACLAGGDRHTEAFF
.	TRBV7-2	TRBJ2-3	TRBD2	TGTGCCAGCAGCCTAAATAGCGGGTGGAGGATTGTAACAGATACGCAGTATTTT	CASSLNSGWRIVTDTQYF
once	TRBV4-1	TRBJ2-1	.	TGCGCCAGCAGCCAGAGGACAGCGATCTCCTACAATGAGCAGTTCTTC	CASSQRTAISYNEQFF
few	TRBV19	TRBJ2-2	TRBD2	TGTGCCAGTAGTCCTTGGACTAGCGGGACCGGGGAGCTGTTTTTT	CASSPWTSGTGELFF
.	TRBV1	TRBJ2-1	.	TGCACCAGCCCCCGCCTACTAGCAGTGTCGCAGTTCTTC	CTSPRLLAVSQFF
once	TRBV29-1	TRBJ1-1	.	TGCAGCGTTGGTCGACAGTCTGGGAACACTGAAGCTTTCTTT	CSVGRQSGNTEAFF
.	TRBV30	TRBJ1-6	.	TGTGCCTGGAGCGCGATGAGGTCACCCCTCCACTTT	CAWSAMRSPLHF
.	TRBV28	TRBJ1-5	.	TGTGCCAGCAGCACCTCCCGGCGGGGGACCAATCAGCCCCAGCATTTT	CASSTSRRGTNQPQHF
.	TRBV6-6	TRBJ1-5	.	TGTGCCAGCAGTCAGACCTGGGAGAGCAATCAGCCCCAGCATTTT	CASSQTWESNQPQHF
.	TRBV25-1	TRBJ2-7	TRBD1	TGTGCCAGCCAGTCCCCAGGGGGAAGGCACGAGCAGTACTTC	CASQSPGGRHEQYF
few	TRBV19	TRBJ1-1	.	TGTGCCAGTAAGGACCGCGGTCAGGGGAACACTGAAGCTTTCTTT	CASKDRGQGNTEAFF
.	TRBV11-2	TRBJ1-5	.	TGTGCCAGCAGCTCCCAGAACAATCAGCCCCAGCATTTT	CASSSQNNQPQHF
.	TRBV6-5	TRBJ2-2	.	TGTGCCAGCAGTTACGCGTTGACGAACACCGGGGAGCTGTTTTTT	CASSYALTNTGELFF
.	TRBV6-5	TRBJ1-2	.	TGTGCCAGCAGTCCCACAGCGGACTATGGCTACACCTTC	CASSPTADYGYTF
.	TRBV5-4	TRBJ1-1	.	TGTGCCAGCAGCCCCGAAGCGGGGACCGAAGCTTTCTTT	CASSPEAGTEAFF
.	TRBV9	TRBJ1-1	TRBD1	TGTGCCAGCAGCCTCCGACAGGGCTTCATGAACACTGAAGCTTTCTTT	CASSLRQGFMNTEAFF
.	TRBV5-4	TRBJ1-4	.	TGTGCCAGCAGCCAGAATCAGGGGCGTAGGGAAAAACTGTTTTTT	CASSQNQGRREKLFF
.	TRBV18	TRBJ1-5	TRBD1	TGTGCCAGCTCACCCCAACAGGGGGTTTTCAATCAGCCCCAGCATTTT	CASSPQQGVFNQPQHF
.	TRBV5-1	TRBJ2-1	.	TGCGCCAGCAGCTCTTCCGTCAGGGATGAGCAGTTCTTC	CASSSSVRDEQFF
.	TRBV5-1	TRBJ2-1	TRBD1	TGCGCCAGCAGCTTGGCCGGGACAGGGAACAGAAATGAGCAGTTCTTC	CASSLAGTGNRNEQFF
.	TRBV18	TRBJ1-5	.	TGTGCCAGCTCACGGGCAGTTGAAAATCAGCCCCAGCATTTT	CASSRAVENQPQHF
.	TRBV6-5	TRBJ1-6	TRBD1	TGTGCCAGCGGGACTGACAGGGGAAGTTCACCCCTCCACTTT	CASGTDRGSSPLHF
.	TRBV28	TRBJ2-3	TRBD2	TGTGCCAGCAGTTCCCCCCCCGCGGGAGTCCCAGATACGCAGTATTTT	CASSSPPAGVPDTQYF
.	TRBV6-5	TRBJ1-1	.	TGTGCCAGCAGTTCCTTGACACAGAACACTGAAGCTTTCTTT	CASSSLTQNTEAFF
.	TRBV6-6	TRBJ2-3	.	TGTGCCAGCAGTTACCCCGCGGCTGATAGCACAGATACGCAGTATTTT	CASSYPAADSTDTQYF
.	TRBV5-1	TRBJ2-7	TRBD2	TGCGCCAGCAGCCACCTAGCGGGAGGTCCCTACGAGCAGTACTTC	CASSHLAGGPYEQYF
many	TRBV4-2	TRBJ2-1	TRBD2	TGTGCCAGCAGCCAAGTTCAGACTAGCACGGTTATACATGAGCAGTTCTTC	CASSQVQTSTVIHEQFF
.	TRBV7-9	TRBJ1-3	.	TGTGCCAGCAGCTTATTAGCAGGGGAAGGAAACACCATATATTTT	CASSLLAGEGNTIYF
.	TRBV7-9	TRBJ2-2	TRBD2	TGTGCCAGCAGCTTATTTGGGGCGGGGGCCGGGGAGCTGTTTTTT	CASSLFGAGAGELFF
.	TRBV4-3	TRBJ2-1	.	TGCGCCAGCAGCTACCTTGGGGGGAATGAGCAGTTCTTC	CASSYLGGNEQFF
.	TRBV28	TRBJ2-7	TRBD2	TGTGCCAGCAGTGAGAGGGGACTAGCAGGCGACGAGCAGTACTTC	CASSERGLAGDEQYF
.	TRBV4-3	TRBJ1-1	.	TGCGCCAGCAGCCAAGATGCGCAGGGAGGCAACACTGAAGCTTTCTTT	CASSQDAQGGNTEAFF
.	TRBV7-9	TRBJ2-1	TRBD2	TGTGCCAGTAGCCCCGGGACTAGCGGATACAATGAGCAGTTCTTC	CASSPGTSGYNEQFF
.	TRBV11-2	TRBJ2-1	.	TGTGCCAGCGGGACAAGCACCTACAATGAGCAGTTCTTC	CASGTSTYNEQFF
.	TRBV19	TRBJ1-3	.	TGTGCCAGTAGTTTCCCGACAGGCGGCTCTGGAAACACCATATATTTT	CASSFPTGGSGNTIYF
.	TRBV10-1	TRBJ2-3	.	TGCGCCAGCAGTGAGGGCAGGGGGGACACAGATACGCAGTATTTT	CASSEGRGDTDTQYF